Following are 8 T cell receptor beta chains from one sample sequenced in a study of cytomegalovirus exposure and HLA in healthy donors. Primers included in the PCR were 60 Vbeta and 13 Jbeta primers. Profiled with immunoSEQ multiplex PCR; TCRdb holds only in-frame clones, not every one. The sample lists 130,000 or so clones; around 77% were seen once. The sample comprised PBMCs. These receptors originate from a male donor in good health and CMV-seropositive.

The rearrangement links TRBV6-5 to TRBJ1-1; D is uncertain. V was pared by 6 bases and J by 11 bases, with 13 bases between. The CDR3 contains 11 residues. Germline V gene lookup returns CDR1 MNHEY and CDR2 SVGAGI. The CDR3 DNA is TGTGCCAGCAGCTCGGACGGAGGGGCTTTCTTT. Translated, it gives CASSSDGGAFF.

The rearrangement joins TRBV2 to TRBJ1-1, with 8 positions matching TRBD1. CDR3 length equals 14 residues. Germline V CDR1 and CDR2: SNHLY, FYNNEI. Trimming cost V 2 bases and J 3 bases; bases outside gene matches: 2. CDR3 sequence reads: CASSEQGAHTEAFF. CDR3 nucleotides: TGTGCCAGCAGTGAACAGGGGGCGCACACTGAAGCTTTCTTT.

The chain combines TRBV6-5 with TRBJ2-2; D perhaps matches TRBD2 (5 bases). Germline V lookup: CDR1 MNHEY, CDR2 SVGAGI. The CDR3 consists of 16 residues. Trimming cost V 1 base and J 1 base, with 10 bases left between them. In DNA form, the CDR3 reads TGTGCCAGCAGTTACTTTGGCGGGCGGAACACCGGGGAGCTGTTTTTT. Amino acids: CASSYFGGRNTGELFF.

The chain couples TRBV19 to TRBJ1-4; D ambiguous. The CDR3 loop spans 15 amino acids. Looked up from germline, CDR1 is LNHDA and CDR2 is SQIVND (reference sequence). Trimming removed 7 bases at V and 0 bases at J, with 12 bases between. As DNA, the CDR3 is TGTGCCAGTAATGGAGGTGCTGCAACTAATGAAAAACTGTTTTTT. Its translation is CASNGGAATNEKLFF.

This clone occurred once. This chain links TRBV11-2 with TRBJ2-3; tentatively, D is TRBD1 (5 bases). In germline, CDR1 is SGHAT, CDR2 FQNNGV. The CDR3 sequence is 15 residues long. Trimming cost V 5 bases and J 5 bases, with 17 bases left between them. CDR3 in DNA: TGTGCCAGCAGCCTCTCAGGGTCCGGGCTAGATACGCAGTATTTT. Encoded protein: CASSLSGSGLDTQYF.

This chain joins TRBV5-1 and TRBJ2-1; TRBD2 aligns across 10 bases. The CDR3 totals 15 residues. V dropped 1 base and J dropped 8; count of bases not matched to a gene: 6. Germline V gene lookup returns CDR1 SGHRS and CDR2 YFSETQ. The CDR3 is CASSLPSGSLYEQFF. The CDR3 coding sequence is TGCGCCAGCAGCTTGCCTAGCGGGAGTCTCTATGAGCAGTTCTTC.

This clone was seen only a few times. This chain joins TRBV6-1 and TRBJ1-2; no clear D gene. The V and J ends lost 8 bases and 8 bases respectively, with 18 bases between them. The CDR3 loop spans 13 amino acids. The germline V gene has CDR1 MNHNS and CDR2 SASEGT. DNA for the CDR3: TGTGCCAGCGCCGACCCCCGGGGAGGCGGCTACACCTTC. Encoded protein: CASADPRGGGYTF.

The CDR3 protein is CASSSLVTGELFF. The CDR3 DNA reads as TGTGCCAGCAGCTCCCTAGTGACCGGGGAGCTGTTTTTT. The rearrangement links TRBV7-9 to TRBJ2-2; D gene uncertain. CDR1 is SEHNR and CDR2 is FQNEAQ in the germline V gene (reference sequence). The CDR3 contains 13 residues. Between the trimmed V and J ends, which lost 4 bases and 5 bases, there was a span of 8 bases.